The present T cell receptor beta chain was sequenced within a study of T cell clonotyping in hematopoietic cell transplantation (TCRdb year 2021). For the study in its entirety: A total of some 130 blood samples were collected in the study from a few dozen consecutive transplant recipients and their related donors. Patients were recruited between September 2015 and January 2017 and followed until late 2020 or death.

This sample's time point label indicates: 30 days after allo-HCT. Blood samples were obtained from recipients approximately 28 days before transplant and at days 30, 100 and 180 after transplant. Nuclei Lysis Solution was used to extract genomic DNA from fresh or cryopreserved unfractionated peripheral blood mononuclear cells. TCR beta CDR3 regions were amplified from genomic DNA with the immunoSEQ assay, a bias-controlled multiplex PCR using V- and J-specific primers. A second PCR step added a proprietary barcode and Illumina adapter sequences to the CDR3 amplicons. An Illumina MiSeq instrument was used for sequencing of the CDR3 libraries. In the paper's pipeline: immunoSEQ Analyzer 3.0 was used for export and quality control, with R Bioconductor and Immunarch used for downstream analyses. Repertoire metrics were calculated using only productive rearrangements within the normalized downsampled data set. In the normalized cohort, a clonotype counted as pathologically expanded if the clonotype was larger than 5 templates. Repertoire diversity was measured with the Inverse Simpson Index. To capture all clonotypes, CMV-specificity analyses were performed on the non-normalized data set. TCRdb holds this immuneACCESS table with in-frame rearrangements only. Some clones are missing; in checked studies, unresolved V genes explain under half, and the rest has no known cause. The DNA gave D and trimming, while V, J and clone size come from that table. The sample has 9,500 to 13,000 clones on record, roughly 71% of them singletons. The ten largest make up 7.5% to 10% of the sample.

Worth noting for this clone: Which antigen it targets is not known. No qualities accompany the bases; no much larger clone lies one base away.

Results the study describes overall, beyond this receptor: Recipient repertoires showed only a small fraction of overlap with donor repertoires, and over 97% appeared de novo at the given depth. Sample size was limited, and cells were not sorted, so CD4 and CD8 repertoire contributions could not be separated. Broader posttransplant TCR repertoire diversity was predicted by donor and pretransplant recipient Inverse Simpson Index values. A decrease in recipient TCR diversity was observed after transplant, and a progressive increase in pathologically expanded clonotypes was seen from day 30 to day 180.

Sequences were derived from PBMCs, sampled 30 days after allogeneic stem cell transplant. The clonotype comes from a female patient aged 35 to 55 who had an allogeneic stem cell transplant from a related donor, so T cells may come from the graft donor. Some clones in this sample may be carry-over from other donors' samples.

In nucleotides, the sequence is TGTGCCAGCAGCAAAGCCGGTCAGCCCCAGCATTTT. Its protein product is CASSKAGQPQHF. Recombination joined TRBV21-1 with TRBJ1-5. TRBV21-1 is given as a pseudogene. The CDR3 sequence holds 12 residues, the cysteine and phenylalanine included. Of all the DNA, just the CDR3 is kept, 36 bases in frame from base 1.